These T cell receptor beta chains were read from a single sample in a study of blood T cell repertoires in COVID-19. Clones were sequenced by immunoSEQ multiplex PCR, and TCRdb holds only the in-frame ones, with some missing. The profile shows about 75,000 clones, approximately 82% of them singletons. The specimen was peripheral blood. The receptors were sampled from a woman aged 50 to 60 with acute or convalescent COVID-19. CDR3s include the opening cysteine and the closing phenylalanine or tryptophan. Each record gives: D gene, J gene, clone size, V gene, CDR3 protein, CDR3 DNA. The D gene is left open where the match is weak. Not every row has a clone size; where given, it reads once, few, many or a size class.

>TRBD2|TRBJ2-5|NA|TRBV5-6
CASSWGTIQETQYF
TGTGCCAGCAGCTGGGGGACTATACAAGAGACCCAGTACTTC
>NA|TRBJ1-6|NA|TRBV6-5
CASSYVYSYNSPLHF
TGTGCCAGCAGTTACGTATACTCCTATAATTCACCCCTCCACTTT
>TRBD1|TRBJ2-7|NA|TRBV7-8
CASSDRGHEQYF
TGTGCCAGCAGCGACAGGGGGCACGAGCAGTACTTC
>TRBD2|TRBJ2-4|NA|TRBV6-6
CASRAGTRKGGIQYF
TGTGCCAGCAGAGCCGGGACTAGAAAGGGAGGCATTCAGTACTTC
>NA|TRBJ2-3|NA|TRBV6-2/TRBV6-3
CASSYGGDLVTQYF
TGTGCCAGCAGTTACGGCGGGGACTTGGTTACGCAGTATTTT
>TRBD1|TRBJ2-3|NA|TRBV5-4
CASSIGQGDRTDTQYF
TGTGCCAGCAGCATAGGACAGGGGGATCGCACAGATACGCAGTATTTT
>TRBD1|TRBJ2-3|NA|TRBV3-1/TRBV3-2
CASSPQRDRGPGTQYF
TGTGCCAGCAGCCCCCAGCGGGACAGGGGCCCAGGGACGCAGTATTTT
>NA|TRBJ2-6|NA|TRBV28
CASSLPPGAGANVLTF
TGTGCCAGCAGTTTACCTCCGGGAGCTGGGGCCAACGTCCTGACTTTC
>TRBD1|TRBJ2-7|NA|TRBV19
CASSSPGGQGVDEQYF
TGTGCCAGTAGTAGCCCCGGGGGACAGGGCGTCGACGAGCAGTACTTC
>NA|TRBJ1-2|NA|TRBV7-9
CASSPSQGIRANYGYTF
TGTGCCAGCAGCCCCTCTCAGGGAATCCGAGCTAACTATGGCTACACCTTC
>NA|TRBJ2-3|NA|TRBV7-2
CASSRDSLADTQYF
TGTGCCAGCAGCCGGGACTCCCTGGCGGATACGCAGTATTTT
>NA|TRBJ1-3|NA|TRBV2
CASTGQLGNTIYF
TGTGCCAGCACAGGGCAGTTAGGAAACACCATATATTTT
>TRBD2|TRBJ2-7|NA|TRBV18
CASSPQRETSYEQYF
TGTGCCAGCTCACCCCAGCGGGAAACTTCATACGAGCAGTACTTC
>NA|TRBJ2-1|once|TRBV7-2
CASSPTFGKGNSYNEQFF
TGTGCCAGCAGCCCCACTTTTGGAAAGGGGAACTCCTACAATGAGCAGTTCTTC
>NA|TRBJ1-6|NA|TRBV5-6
CASSSTGTPTLHF
TGTGCCAGCAGCTCCACAGGGACGCCAACCCTCCACTTT
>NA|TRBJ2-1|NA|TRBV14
CASSQDTSFEQFF
TGTGCCAGCAGCCAAGATACTAGCTTTGAGCAGTTCTTC
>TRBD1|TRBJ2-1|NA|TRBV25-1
CASSDDRGAYNEQFF
TGTGCCAGCAGTGACGACAGGGGCGCCTACAATGAGCAGTTCTTC
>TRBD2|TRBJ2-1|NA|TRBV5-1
CASSSAPIAGNNEQFF
TGCGCCAGCAGCTCCGCCCCTATAGCGGGGAACAATGAGCAGTTCTTC
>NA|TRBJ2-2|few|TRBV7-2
CASSLVPGAGELFF
TGTGCCAGCAGCTTAGTCCCCGGGGCCGGGGAGCTGTTTTTT
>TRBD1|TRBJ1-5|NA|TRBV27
CASRLDRGNGPQHF
TGTGCCAGCAGGTTGGACAGGGGTAACGGGCCCCAGCATTTT
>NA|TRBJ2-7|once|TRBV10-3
CAIRATREQYF
TGTGCCATCAGGGCAACGAGGGAGCAGTACTTC
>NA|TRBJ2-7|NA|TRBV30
CAWSFRGIEQYF
TGTGCCTGGAGTTTTCGGGGAATCGAGCAGTACTTC
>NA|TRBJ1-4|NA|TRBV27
CASRPGGLLGKLFF
TGTGCCAGCAGGCCAGGAGGGCTGTTAGGGAAACTGTTTTTT
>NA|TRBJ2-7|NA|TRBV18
CASSDPGVWSSYEQYF
TGTGCCAGCTCAGATCCAGGGGTTTGGAGCTCCTACGAGCAGTACTTC
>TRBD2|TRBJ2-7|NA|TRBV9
CASSVGLADYEQYF
TGTGCCAGCAGCGTAGGGCTAGCGGACTACGAGCAGTACTTC
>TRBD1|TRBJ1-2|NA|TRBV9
CASSLRTGQGANGYTF
TGTGCCAGCAGCTTGCGGACGGGACAGGGGGCTAATGGCTACACCTTC
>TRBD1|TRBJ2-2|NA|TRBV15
CATSSRDRGHTGELFF
TGTGCCACCAGCAGCCGGGACAGGGGGCACACCGGGGAGCTGTTTTTT
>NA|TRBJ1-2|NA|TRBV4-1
CASSPPQGHLYGYTF
TGCGCCAGCAGCCCCCCTCAGGGACATCTCTATGGCTACACCTTC
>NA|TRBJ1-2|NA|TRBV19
CASTPRGKYGYTF
TGTGCCAGTACCCCCCGGGGGAAATATGGCTACACCTTC
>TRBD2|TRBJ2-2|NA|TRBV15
CATSRDAGAGELFF
TGTGCCACCAGCAGAGATGCGGGGGCCGGGGAGCTGTTTTTT
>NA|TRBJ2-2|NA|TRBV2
CASSEMRRANTGELFF
TGTGCCAGCAGTGAGATGCGCCGGGCGAACACCGGGGAGCTGTTTTTT
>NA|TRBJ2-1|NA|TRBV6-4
CASSRERAYEQFF
TGTGCCAGCAGCCGGGAGCGGGCTTATGAGCAGTTCTTC
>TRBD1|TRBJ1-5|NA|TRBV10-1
CASLQGYSNQPQHF
TGCGCCAGCCTACAGGGGTATAGCAATCAGCCCCAGCATTTT
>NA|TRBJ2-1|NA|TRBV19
CASSKDSAYNEQFF
TGTGCCAGTAGTAAAGACAGTGCCTACAATGAGCAGTTCTTC
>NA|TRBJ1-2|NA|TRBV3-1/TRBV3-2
CASSFGRGTYGYTF
TGTGCCAGCAGTTTCGGCCGAGGAACCTATGGCTACACCTTC
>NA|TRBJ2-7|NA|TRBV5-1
CASVGEMGYEQYF
TGCGCCAGCGTTGGGGAGATGGGCTACGAGCAGTACTTC
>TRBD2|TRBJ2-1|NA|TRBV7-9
CASSPTSGRTNEQFF
TGTGCCAGCAGCCCTACTAGCGGGAGAACCAATGAGCAGTTCTTC
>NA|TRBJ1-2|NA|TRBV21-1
CASSKEQFGYTF
TGTGCCAGCAGCAAAGAACAGTTTGGCTACACCTTC
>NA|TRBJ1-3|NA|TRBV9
CASAAGSGNTIYF
TGTGCCAGCGCCGCCGGCTCTGGAAACACCATATATTTT
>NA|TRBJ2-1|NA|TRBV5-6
CASSLPGTYNEQFF
TGTGCCAGCAGCCTGCCGGGGACCTACAATGAGCAGTTCTTC
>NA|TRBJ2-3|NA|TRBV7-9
CASSLGIKEGDTQYF
TGTGCCAGCAGCTTAGGGATCAAAGAGGGAGATACGCAGTATTTT
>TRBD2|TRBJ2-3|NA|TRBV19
CASGTSGRGRGTDTQYF
TGTGCCAGTGGGACTAGCGGGAGGGGAAGAGGCACAGATACGCAGTATTTT
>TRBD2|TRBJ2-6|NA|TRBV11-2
CASSLDGTSGGNNVLTF
TGTGCCAGCAGCTTAGATGGGACTAGCGGGGGGAACAACGTCCTGACTTTC
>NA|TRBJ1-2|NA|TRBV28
CASSFGGQNGYTF
TGTGCCAGCAGTTTCGGGGGGCAGAATGGCTACACCTTC
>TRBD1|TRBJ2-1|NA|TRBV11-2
CASSSPGTAHNEQFF
TGTGCCAGCAGCTCACCCGGGACAGCCCACAATGAGCAGTTCTTC
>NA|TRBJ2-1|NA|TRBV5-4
CASSSYRRPGNEQFF
TGTGCCAGCAGCTCCTACCGGAGGCCCGGCAATGAGCAGTTCTTC
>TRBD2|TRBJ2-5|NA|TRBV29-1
CSVGAGGLAGGRETQYF
TGCAGCGTTGGTGCGGGCGGACTAGCGGGGGGCCGGGAGACCCAGTACTTC
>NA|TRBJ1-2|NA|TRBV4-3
CASSHPFGGGGYTF
TGCGCCAGCAGCCACCCCTTCGGGGGAGGTGGCTACACCTTC
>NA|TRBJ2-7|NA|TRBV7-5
CVRKDTLPYEQYF
TGTGTCAGAAAAGACACTCTTCCCTACGAGCAGTACTTC
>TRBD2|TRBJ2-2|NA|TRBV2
CASNSGLEGGELFF
TGTGCCAGCAACTCGGGACTAGAAGGCGGGGAGCTGTTTTTT
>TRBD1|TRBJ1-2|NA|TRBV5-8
CASSLAGGGLGYTF
TGTGCCAGCAGCTTGGCCGGAGGGGGCCTTGGCTACACCTTC
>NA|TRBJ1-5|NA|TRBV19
CASSRSDTLSQPQHF
TGTGCCAGTAGTCGATCGGACACGCTCAGTCAGCCCCAGCATTTT
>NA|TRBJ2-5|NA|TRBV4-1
CASSQMSGLTIETQYF
TGCGCCAGCAGCCAAATGTCTGGACTTACCATTGAGACCCAGTACTTC
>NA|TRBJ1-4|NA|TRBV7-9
CASSLGATALEKLFF
TGTGCCAGCAGCTTAGGAGCCACCGCACTTGAAAAACTGTTTTTT